This T cell receptor (beta chain) was captured in a study of CD8+ T cells in alopecia areata. CDR3 length: 13 residues. Germline CDR1 reads MNHEY; CDR2 reads SMNVEV (reference sequence). The V end was cut by 6 bases, the J end by 4 bases, with 12 bases between. Sequencing used cDNA as its template, made by extracting RNA and reverse transcribing it. The protocol was immunoSEQ multiplex PCR, while the TCRdb copy is restricted to in-frame clones and leaves out a portion. The sample shows roughly 170,000 clones, 50% to 60% of them seen only once. This TCR came from a human donor with alopecia areata. This chain links TRBV27 with TRBJ1-1; D gene uncertain. This specimen consisted of CD4+ T cells sorted from blood, obtained at week 0. The CDR3 protein is CASSERRSTEAFF. The CDR3 DNA reads TGTGCCAGCAGCGAGCGTCGAAGCACTGAAGCTTTCTTT.